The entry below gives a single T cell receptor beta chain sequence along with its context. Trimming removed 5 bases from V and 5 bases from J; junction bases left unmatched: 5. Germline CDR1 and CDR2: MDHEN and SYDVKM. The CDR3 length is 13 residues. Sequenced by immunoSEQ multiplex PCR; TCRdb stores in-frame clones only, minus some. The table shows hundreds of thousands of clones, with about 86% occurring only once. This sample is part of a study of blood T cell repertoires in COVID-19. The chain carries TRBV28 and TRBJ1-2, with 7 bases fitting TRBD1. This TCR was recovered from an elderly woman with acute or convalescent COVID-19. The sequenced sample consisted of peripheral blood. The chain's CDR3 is CASSDRVPYGYTF. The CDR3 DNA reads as TGTGCCAGCAGTGACAGGGTACCTTATGGCTACACCTTC.